The sample holds a few counts of the clone carrying this T cell receptor (beta chain). The data were taken from a study of blood T cell repertoires in COVID-19. Background on the study: T cells, B-cell-depleted T cells, or PBMCs supplied cDNA or gDNA.

Methods used by the authors: Estimates of nucleated cell counts were drawn from the amplification of reference gene primers. Measured with immunoSEQ multiplex PCR; TCRdb has only the in-frame clones, and not every one. V, J and clone size reflect that table, while D and trimming were determined from the DNA. The data contain over 120,000 clones, 85% of them singletons. The germline CDR1 and CDR2 sequences are MNHEY and SVGAGI. V was pared by 6 bases and J by 4 bases, with 8 bases of the junction left unmatched. The CDR3 runs to 14 residues. This receptor was taken from a human donor with acute or convalescent COVID-19. The donor label of this sample is uncertain. The sample taken for sequencing was peripheral blood. The V and J genes are TRBV6-5 and TRBJ1-1; 7 bases map to TRBD1. The CDR3 sequence is CASRTGYLGTEAFF. In nucleotides, the CDR3 is TGTGCCAGCAGGACAGGGTACTTGGGCACTGAAGCTTTCTTT.